This T cell receptor (beta chain) was sequenced for a study of T cells after yellow fever vaccination. Study results and caveats: When the response was secondary, it was weaker but reached its peak faster, day 5 versus 15. Only a small proportion of the clonotypes turned up in both the CD4 and the CD8 compartments, likely arising from convergent recombination. Subsequent to the booster, the majority of primary-vaccination clones reappeared (96% CD4, roughly 90% CD8).

Trimming took off 4 bases at V and 2 bases at J, with 15 bases between the two ends. From germline, CDR1 is LGHNA and CDR2 YNFKEQ. There are 15 residues in the CDR3. This clonotype was seen more than once but under ten times. Its matching antigen is unknown. Template switching with 5'RACE generated the TCR cDNA and added a universal primer site and UMIs. TCRdb redid the calling of the 5' RACE reads with MiXCR, one entry per CDR3 protein. The sample gives about 350,000 distinct CDR3 sequences, roughly 8.6% of which show up once; approximately 15% is in the top ten. The specimen was PBMCs, collected about 41 days after the first yellow fever vaccination. The sequence was collected from a man between 18 and 29 years old who received the YFV17D yellow fever vaccine. The chain joins TRBV4-2 to TRBJ2-7; possibly TRBD1 or TRBD2 for D (5 bases each). CDR3 DNA: TGTGCCAGCAGCCGAGGAAGCGAGGGGACCTACGAGCAGTACTTC. Translating gives CASSRGSEGTYEQYF.